These 2 T cell receptor beta chains share one sample of origin, sequenced in a study of CD8 T cells in Susac syndrome. After extraction with the RNeasy kit, roughly 0.5 to 1 ug of the RNA was reverse transcribed using random hexamers. One entry per CDR3 protein, called by TCRdb with MiXCR from the immunoSEQ multiplex PCR reads. The sample lists roughly 180,000 distinct CDR3 sequences, about 94% occurring once. The source material was CD4+ T cells from PBMCs. Receptor source: a human donor with Susac syndrome.

This sequence joins TRBV6-2 or TRBV6-3 and TRBJ2-1; D gene uncertain. The length of the CDR3 is 12 residues. Per germline, CDR1 MNHEY and CDR2 SVGEGT. Trimming removed 5 bases from V and 7 bases from J, with 9 bases in between. CDR3 bases: TGTGCCAGCAGTAACACACGGAATGAGCAGTTCTTC. Translating gives CASSNTRNEQFF.

The chain links TRBV28 to TRBJ2-3; possible D gene TRBD2, 6 bases. Trimming removed 6 bases at V and 6 bases at J, with 19 bases between. Germline CDR1 is MDHEN and CDR2 is SYDVKM. The CDR3 covers 15 residues. CDR3 coding DNA: TGTGCCAGCAGCCCGACCGGGACTTTACGGGATACGCAGTATTTT. This sequence encodes CASSPTGTLRDTQYF.